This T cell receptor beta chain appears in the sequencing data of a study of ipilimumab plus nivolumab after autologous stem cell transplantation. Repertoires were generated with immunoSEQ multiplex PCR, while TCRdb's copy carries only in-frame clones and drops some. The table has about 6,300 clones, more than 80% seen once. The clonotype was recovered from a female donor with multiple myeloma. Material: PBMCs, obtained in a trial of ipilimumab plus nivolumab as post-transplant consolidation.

The CDR3 DNA is TGTGCCAGCAGCTCATGGAGACAGAACACTGAAGCTTTCTTT. Its protein product is CASSSWRQNTEAFF. The chain has TRBV7-7 and TRBJ1-1; the D is unclear. Germline V CDR1 and CDR2: SSHAT, FNYEAQ (reference sequence). With 4 bases removed from V and 1 base from J, the gap between germline ends came to 10 bases. The length of the CDR3 is 14 residues. Using reference TRBV7-7 and TRBJ1-1 for the parts outside the CDR3, the full variable domain is GAGVSQSPRYKVTKRGQDVTLRCDPISSHATLYWYQQALGQGPEFLTYFNYEAQPDKSGLPSDRFSAERPEGSISTLTIQRTEQRDSAMYRCASSSWRQNTEAFFGQGTRLTVV.